The T cell receptor (beta chain) described here comes from a study of identical twins. This clonotype was seen many times. Its target is not known. General study points: Within cord blood, abundant beta clonotypes carried fewer insertions, but memory repertoires showed no such trend.

Germline V lookup: CDR1 DFQATT, CDR2 SNEGSKA (reference sequence). This CDR3 has 13 amino acids. V was clipped by 3 bases and J by 4 bases; unmatched bases: 1. Only healthy Caucasians were enrolled as donors. TCRdb passed the 5' RACE reads through MiXCR, listing each CDR3 protein once. Among approximately 630,000 distinct CDR3 sequences listed, just over 7% were seen once. The data also belong to a second study, concerning yellow fever vaccine responses in identical twins.

The chain is built from TRBV20-1 and TRBJ2-2, with TRBD1 identical over 8 bases. This TCR derives from a woman younger than 30 in good health. The source material was PBMCs. The CDR3 reads CSARTGVTGELFF. CDR3 nucleotides: TGCAGTGCTAGGACAGGGGTCACCGGGGAGCTGTTTTTT.